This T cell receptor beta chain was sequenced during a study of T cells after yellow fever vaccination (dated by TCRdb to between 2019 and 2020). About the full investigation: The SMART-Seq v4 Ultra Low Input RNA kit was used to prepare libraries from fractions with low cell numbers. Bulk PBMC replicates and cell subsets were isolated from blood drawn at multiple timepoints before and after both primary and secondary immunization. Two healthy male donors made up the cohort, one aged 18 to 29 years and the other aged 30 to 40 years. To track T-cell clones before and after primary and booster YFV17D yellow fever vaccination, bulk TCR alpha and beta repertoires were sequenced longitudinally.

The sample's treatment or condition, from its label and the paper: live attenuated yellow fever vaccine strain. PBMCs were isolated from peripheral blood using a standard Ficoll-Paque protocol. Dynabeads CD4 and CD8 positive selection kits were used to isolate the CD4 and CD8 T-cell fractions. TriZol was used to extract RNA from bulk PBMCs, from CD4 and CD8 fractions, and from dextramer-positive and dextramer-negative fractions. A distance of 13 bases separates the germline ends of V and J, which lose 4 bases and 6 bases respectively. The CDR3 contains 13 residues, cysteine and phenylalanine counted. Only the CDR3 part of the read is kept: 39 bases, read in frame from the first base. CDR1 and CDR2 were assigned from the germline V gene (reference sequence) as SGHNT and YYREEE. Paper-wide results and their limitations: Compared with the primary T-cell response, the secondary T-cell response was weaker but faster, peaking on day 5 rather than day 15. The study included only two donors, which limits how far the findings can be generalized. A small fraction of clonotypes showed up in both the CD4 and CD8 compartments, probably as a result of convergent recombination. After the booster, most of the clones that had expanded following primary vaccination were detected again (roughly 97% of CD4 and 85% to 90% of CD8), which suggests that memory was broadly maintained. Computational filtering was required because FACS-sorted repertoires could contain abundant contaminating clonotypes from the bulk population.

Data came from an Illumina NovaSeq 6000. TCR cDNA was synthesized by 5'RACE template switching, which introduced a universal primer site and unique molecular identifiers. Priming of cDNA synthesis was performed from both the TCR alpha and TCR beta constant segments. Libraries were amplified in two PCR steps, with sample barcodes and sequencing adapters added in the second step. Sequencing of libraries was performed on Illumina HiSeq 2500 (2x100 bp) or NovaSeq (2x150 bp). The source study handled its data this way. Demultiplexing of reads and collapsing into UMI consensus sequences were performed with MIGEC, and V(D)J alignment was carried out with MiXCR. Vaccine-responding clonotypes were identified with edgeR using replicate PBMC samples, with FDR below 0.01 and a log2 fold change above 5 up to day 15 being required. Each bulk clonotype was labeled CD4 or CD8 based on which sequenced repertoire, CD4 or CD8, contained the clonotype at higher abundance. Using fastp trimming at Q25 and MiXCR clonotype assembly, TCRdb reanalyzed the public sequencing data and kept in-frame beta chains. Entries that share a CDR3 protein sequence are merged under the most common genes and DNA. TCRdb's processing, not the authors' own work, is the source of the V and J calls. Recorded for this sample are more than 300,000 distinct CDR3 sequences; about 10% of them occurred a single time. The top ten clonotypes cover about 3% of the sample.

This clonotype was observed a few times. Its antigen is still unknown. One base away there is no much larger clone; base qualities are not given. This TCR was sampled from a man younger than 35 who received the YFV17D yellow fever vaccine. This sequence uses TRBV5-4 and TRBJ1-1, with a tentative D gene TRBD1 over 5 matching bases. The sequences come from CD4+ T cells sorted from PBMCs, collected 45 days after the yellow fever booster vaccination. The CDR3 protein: CASSPNTGAEAFF. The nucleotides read TGTGCCAGCAGCCCGAACACGGGGGCTGAAGCTTTCTTT.